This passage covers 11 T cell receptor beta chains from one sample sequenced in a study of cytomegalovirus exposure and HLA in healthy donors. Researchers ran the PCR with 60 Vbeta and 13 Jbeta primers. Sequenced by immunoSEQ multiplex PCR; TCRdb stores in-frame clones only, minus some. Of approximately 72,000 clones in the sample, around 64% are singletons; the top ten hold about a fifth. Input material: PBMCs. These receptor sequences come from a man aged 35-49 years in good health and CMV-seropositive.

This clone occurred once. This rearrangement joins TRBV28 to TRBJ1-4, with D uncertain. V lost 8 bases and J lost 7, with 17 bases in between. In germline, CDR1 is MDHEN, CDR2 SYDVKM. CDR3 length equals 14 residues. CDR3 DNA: TGTGCCAGCCGTTGGGGAGGGATGAGTGAAAAACTGTTTTTT. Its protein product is CASRWGGMSEKLFF.

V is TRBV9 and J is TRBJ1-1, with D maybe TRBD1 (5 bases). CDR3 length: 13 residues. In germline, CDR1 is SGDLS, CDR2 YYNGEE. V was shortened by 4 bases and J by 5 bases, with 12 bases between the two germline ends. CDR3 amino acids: CASSLLPGTEAFF. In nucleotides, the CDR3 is TGTGCCAGCAGCCTACTACCAGGGACTGAAGCTTTCTTT.

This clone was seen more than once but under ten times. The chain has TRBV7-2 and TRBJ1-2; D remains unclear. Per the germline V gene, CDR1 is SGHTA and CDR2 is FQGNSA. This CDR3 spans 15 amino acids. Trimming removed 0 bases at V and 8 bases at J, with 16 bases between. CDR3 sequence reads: CASSLAPGSSLGYTF. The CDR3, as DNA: TGTGCCAGCAGCTTAGCTCCGGGGAGCTCTTTGGGCTACACCTTC.

In DNA form, the CDR3 reads TGTGCCAGCAGCTTGGAAGGGACTGCGCTAGAGCAGTACTTC. Encoded protein: CASSLEGTALEQYF. The J gene is TRBJ2-7, the V gene TRBV5-5, with D possibly TRBD2 on 6 matching bases. Per the germline V gene, CDR1 is SGHKS and CDR2 is YYEKEE (reference sequence). V lost 0 bases to trimming and J lost 7 bases, with 14 bases between them. The CDR3 runs to 14 residues. The full variable domain, rest sourced from reference TRBV5-5 and TRBJ2-7, is DAGVTQSPTHLIKTRGQQVTLRCSPISGHKSVSWYQQVLGQGPQFIFQYYEKEERGRGNFPDRFSARQFPNYSSELNVNALLLGDSALYLCASSLEGTALEQYFGPGTRLTVT.

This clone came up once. CDR3 bases: TGTGCCAGCAGTTCCGGGACAGCGTACTACGAGCAGTACTTC. Translated, it gives CASSSGTAYYEQYF. V gene TRBV25-1 combines with J gene TRBJ2-7; 7 bases agree with TRBD1. J gave up 3 bases and V 5 bases, and 7 bases lay outside the gene matches. Germline CDR1 reads MGHDK; CDR2 reads SYGVNS. The CDR3 loop spans 14 amino acids.

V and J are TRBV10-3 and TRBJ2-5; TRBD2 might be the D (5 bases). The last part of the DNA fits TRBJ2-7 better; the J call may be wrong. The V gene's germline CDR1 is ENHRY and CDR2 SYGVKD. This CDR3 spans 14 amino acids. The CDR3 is CAISPRTGNYEQYF. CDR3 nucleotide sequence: TGTGCCATCAGTCCTCGGACGGGGAACTACGAGCAGTACTTC.

The CDR3 sequence is CASSLTSASSDTQYF. CDR3 bases: TGTGCCAGCAGCTTAACGTCCGCTAGCTCAGATACGCAGTATTTT. The chain carries TRBV7-3 and TRBJ2-3, with TRBD2 as a possible D gene (5 bases). CDR3 size: 15 residues. The V end lost 0 bases, the J end lost 4 bases, and 11 bases lay between the germline ends. In germline, CDR1 is SGHTA, CDR2 FQGTGA.

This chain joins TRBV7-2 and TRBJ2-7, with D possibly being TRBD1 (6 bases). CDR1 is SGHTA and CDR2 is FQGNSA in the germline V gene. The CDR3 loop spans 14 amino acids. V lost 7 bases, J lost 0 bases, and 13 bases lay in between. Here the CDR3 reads CASKRIGGSYEQYF. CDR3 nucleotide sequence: TGTGCCAGCAAGCGTATAGGGGGCTCCTACGAGCAGTACTTC.

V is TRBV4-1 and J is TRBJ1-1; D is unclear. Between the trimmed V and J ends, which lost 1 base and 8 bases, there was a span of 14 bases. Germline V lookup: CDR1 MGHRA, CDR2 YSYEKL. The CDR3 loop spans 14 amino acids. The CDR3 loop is CASSQVLAGVEAFF. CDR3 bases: TGCGCCAGCAGCCAAGTTCTGGCAGGCGTCGAAGCTTTCTTT.

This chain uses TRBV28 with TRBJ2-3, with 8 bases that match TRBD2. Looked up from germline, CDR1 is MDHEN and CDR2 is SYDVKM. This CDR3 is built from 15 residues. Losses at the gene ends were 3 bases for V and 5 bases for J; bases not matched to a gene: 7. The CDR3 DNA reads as TGTGCCAGCAGTTTGTTTCGGGGGGGAGGAGATACGCAGTATTTT. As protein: CASSLFRGGGDTQYF. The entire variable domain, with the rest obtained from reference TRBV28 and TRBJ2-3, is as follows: DVKVTQSSRYLVKRTGEKVFLECVQDMDHENMFWYRQDPGLGLRLIYFSYDVKMKEKGDIPEGYSVSREKKERFSLILESASTNQTSMYLCASSLFRGGGDTQYFGPGTRLTVL.

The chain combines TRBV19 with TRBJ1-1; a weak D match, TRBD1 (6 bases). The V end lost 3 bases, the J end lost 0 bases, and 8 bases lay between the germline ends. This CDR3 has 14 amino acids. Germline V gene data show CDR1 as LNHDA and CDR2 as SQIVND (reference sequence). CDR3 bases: TGTGCCAGTAGTATGGGGGCTATGAACACTGAAGCTTTCTTT. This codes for CASSMGAMNTEAFF. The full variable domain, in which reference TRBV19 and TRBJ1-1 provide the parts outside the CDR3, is DGGITQSPKYLFRKEGQNVTLSCEQNLNHDAMYWYRQDPGQGLRLIYYSQIVNDFQKGDIAEGYSVSREKKESFPLTVTSAQKNPTAFYLCASSMGAMNTEAFFGQGTRLTVV.